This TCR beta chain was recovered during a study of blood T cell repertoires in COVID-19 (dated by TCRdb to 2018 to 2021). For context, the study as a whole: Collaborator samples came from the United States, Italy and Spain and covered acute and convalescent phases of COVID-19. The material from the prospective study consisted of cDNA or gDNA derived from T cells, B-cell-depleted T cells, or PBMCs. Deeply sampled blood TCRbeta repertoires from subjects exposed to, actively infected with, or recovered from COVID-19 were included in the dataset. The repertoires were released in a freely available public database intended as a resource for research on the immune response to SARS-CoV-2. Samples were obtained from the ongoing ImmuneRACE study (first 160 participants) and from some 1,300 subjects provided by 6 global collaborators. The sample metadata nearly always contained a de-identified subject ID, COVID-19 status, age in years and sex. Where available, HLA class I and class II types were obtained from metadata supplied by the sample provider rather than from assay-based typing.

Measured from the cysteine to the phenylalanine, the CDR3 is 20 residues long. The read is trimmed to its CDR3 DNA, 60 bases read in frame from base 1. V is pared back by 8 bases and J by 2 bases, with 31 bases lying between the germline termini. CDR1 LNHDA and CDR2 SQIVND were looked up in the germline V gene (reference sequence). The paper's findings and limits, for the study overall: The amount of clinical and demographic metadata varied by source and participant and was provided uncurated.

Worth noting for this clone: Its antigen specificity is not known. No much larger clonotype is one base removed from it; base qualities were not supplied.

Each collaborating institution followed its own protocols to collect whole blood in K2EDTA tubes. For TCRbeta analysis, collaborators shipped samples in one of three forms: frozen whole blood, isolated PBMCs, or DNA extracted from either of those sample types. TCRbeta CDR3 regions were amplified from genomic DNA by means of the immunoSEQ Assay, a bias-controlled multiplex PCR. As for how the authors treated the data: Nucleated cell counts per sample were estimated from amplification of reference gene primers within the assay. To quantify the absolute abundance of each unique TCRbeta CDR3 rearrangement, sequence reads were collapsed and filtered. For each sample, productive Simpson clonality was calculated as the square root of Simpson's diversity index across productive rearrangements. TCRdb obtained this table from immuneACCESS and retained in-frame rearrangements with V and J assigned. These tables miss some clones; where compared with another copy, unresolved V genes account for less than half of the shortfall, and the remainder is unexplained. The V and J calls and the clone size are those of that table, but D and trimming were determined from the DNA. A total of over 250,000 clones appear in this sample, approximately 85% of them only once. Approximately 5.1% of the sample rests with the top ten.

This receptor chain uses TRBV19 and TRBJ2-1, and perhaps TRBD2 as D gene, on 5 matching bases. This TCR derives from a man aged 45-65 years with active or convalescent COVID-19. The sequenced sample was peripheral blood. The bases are TGTGCCAGTCGATCCTTAGGCGGTTTCGGGGATATCTCGCCCTACAATGAGCAGTTCTTC. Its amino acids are CASRSLGGFGDISPYNEQFF.